This T cell receptor beta chain stems from a study of blood T cells in healthy people across ages. Together with a sample-barcoded 5' primer, a J-beta primer mix was included in a second PCR lasting roughly 7 to 11 cycles. From each sample, at least 3 million paired-end reads containing CDR3 were obtained. MiXCR, applied by TCRdb to the 5' RACE reads, yields one record per CDR3 protein. The sample shows 730,000 or so distinct CDR3 sequences, around 46% of them seen only once. Each sample provided at least 6 micrograms of extracted total RNA. General observations from the study: Observed TCR beta diversity showed a strong correlation with the percentage of naive T cells as measured by flow cytometry.

For this clonotype: Its specificity is not known.

This clonotype was obtained from a woman aged 60-75 years in good health. Sequencing was carried out using blood.

CDR3 sequence: CASSTVDSEQYF. The CDR3 DNA follows: TGTGCCAGCAGTACCGTCGACAGTGAGCAGTACTTC. The rearrangement joins TRBV6-2 or TRBV6-3 to TRBJ2-4, with D perhaps matching TRBD1 (5 bases). The CDR3 loop spans 12 amino acids. Germline V gene sequence: CDR1 MNHEY, CDR2 SVGEGT. The V gene lost 5 bases and the J gene lost 13 bases, with 15 bases spanning the gap.